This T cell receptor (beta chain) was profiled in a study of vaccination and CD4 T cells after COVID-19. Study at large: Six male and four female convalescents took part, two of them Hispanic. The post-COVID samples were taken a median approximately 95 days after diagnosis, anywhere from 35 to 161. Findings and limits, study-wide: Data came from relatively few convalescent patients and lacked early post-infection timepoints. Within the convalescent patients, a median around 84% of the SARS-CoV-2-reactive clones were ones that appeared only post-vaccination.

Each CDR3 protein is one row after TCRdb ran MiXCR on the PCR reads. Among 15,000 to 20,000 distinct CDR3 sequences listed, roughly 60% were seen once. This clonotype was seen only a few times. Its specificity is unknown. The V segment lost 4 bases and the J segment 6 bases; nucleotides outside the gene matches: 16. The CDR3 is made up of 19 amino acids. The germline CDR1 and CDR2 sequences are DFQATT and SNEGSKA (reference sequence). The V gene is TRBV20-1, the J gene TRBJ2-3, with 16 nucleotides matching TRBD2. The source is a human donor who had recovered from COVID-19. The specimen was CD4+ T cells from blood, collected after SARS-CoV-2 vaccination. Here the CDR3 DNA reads TGCAGTGCTATTTCCCCGGGACTAGCGGGAGGGCCTGTCTCCGATACGCAGTATTTT. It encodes CSAISPGLAGGPVSDTQYF.